The 26 T cell receptor beta chains below come from one sample, sequenced in a study of cytomegalovirus exposure and HLA in healthy donors. PCR involved 60 Vbeta and 13 Jbeta primers. TCRdb's copy holds only in-frame clones and misses some; the assay was immunoSEQ multiplex PCR. The table includes about 130,000 clones, roughly 74% detected once. The sample taken for sequencing was PBMCs. The source is a woman aged 45-65 years in good health and CMV-seropositive.

J is TRBJ1-5 and V is TRBV6-6; TRBD1 aligns across 8 bases. Germline assignment: CDR1 MNHNY and CDR2 SVGAGI (reference sequence). CDR3 size: 14 residues. V shed 6 bases and J 0 bases; nucleotides not matched to a gene: 1. The CDR3 sequence: CASRTGGSNQPQHF. The CDR3, as DNA: TGTGCCAGCAGAACAGGGGGTAGCAATCAGCCCCAGCATTTT.

The V call is TRBV6-1, the J call TRBJ2-1; 10 bases line up with TRBD2. The CDR3 consists of 14 residues. Germline V gene sequence: CDR1 MNHNS, CDR2 SASEGT. V was pared by 10 bases and J by 6 bases, with 9 bases of the junction left unmatched. CDR3 sequence reads: CAIIAGGLINEQFF. CDR3 sequence (DNA): TGTGCCATCATAGCGGGGGGCCTGATCAATGAGCAGTTCTTC.

The chain joins TRBV10-3 to TRBJ2-7; no clear D. Trimming shortened V by 10 bases and J by 5 bases, and 15 bases separated the two germline ends. The CDR3 runs to 12 residues. Per the germline V gene, CDR1 is ENHRY and CDR2 is SYGVKD. The CDR3 sequence is CANSAEVHEQYF. The CDR3 region has the DNA TGTGCCAACTCTGCAGAGGTGCACGAGCAGTACTTC.

This CDR3 is CAITEVGGSTEQFF. CDR3 bases: TGTGCCATCACCGAGGTTGGGGGCTCAACTGAGCAGTTCTTC. The chain has TRBV10-3 and TRBJ2-1, with D possibly matching TRBD1 (6 bases). The length of the CDR3 is 14 residues. Trimming removed 7 bases at V and 9 bases at J, with 19 bases between. Germline assignment: CDR1 ENHRY and CDR2 SYGVKD.

Written as DNA, the CDR3 is TGTGCCAGCAGTTCCCAGCGAGCTAACACTGAAGCTTTCTTT. This translates into CASSSQRANTEAFF. The chain combines TRBV2 with TRBJ1-1; D gene ambiguous. The CDR3 covers 14 residues. V was trimmed by 5 bases and J by 2 bases, leaving 12 bases between them. Germline V gene sequence: CDR1 SNHLY, CDR2 FYNNEI.

This clone has only a few counts. The rearrangement uses TRBV6-6 and TRBJ1-4; D is possibly TRBD1 (6 bases). Trimming cost V 6 bases and J 2 bases, with 10 bases left between them. Germline CDR1 and CDR2: MNHNY and SVGAGI (reference sequence). The CDR3 loop spans 14 amino acids. The CDR3 loop reads CASSTGRTNEKLFF. CDR3 sequence (DNA): TGTGCCAGCAGCACAGGGCGGACTAATGAAAAACTGTTTTTT.

V is TRBV5-1 and J is TRBJ1-2; D perhaps matches TRBD1 (6 bases). The ends were cut back, 2 bases at V and 3 bases at J, with 8 bases in the middle. The CDR3 is 13 residues long. The germline CDR1 and CDR2 sequences are SGHRS and YFSETQ. The CDR3 DNA reads as TGCGCCAGCAGCTTTGCAGGGGACTATGGCTACACCTTC. Its translation is CASSFAGDYGYTF. Full variable domain (missing parts from reference TRBV5-1 and TRBJ1-2): KAGVTQTPRYLIKTRGQQVTLSCSPISGHRSVSWYQQTPGQGLQFLFEYFSETQRNKGNFPGRFSGRQFSNSRSEMNVSTLELGDSALYLCASSFAGDYGYTFGSGTRLTVV.

This chain links TRBV15 with TRBJ2-3; 7 bases map to TRBD2. V dropped 3 bases and J dropped 0; count of bases not matched to a gene: 6. There are 16 residues in the CDR3. Germline CDR1 reads LNHNV; CDR2 reads YYDKDF (reference sequence). The CDR3 spells CATSSLERGSTDTQYF. Here the CDR3 DNA reads TGTGCCACCAGCAGTCTCGAGCGGGGAAGCACAGATACGCAGTATTTT.

The V and J genes are TRBV5-6 and TRBJ2-7; a possible D gene is TRBD2 (6 bases). V was cut by 1 base and J by 3 bases, with 11 bases left in between. The CDR3 spans 14 residues. Germline CDR1 and CDR2: SGHDT and YYEEEE. CDR3: CASSLWGVIYEQYF. The CDR3 DNA reads TGTGCCAGCAGCTTGTGGGGGGTAATCTACGAGCAGTACTTC.

V usage is TRBV4-2 and J usage is TRBJ2-2; 8 bases align to TRBD2. Germline trimming cut 6 bases from V and 8 bases from J; bases unmatched to any gene: 11. Per germline, CDR1 LGHNA and CDR2 YNFKEQ. The CDR3 loop spans 15 amino acids. CDR3 coding DNA: TGTGCCAGCAGACGTCAGGGACTAGTCAGGGGGGAGCTGTTTTTT. Translated: CASRRQGLVRGELFF.

The chain combines TRBV6-5 with TRBJ2-3, with D possibly being TRBD1 (6 bases). Germline CDR1 and CDR2: MNHEY and SVGAGI. V gave up 2 bases and J gave up 1 base, with 13 bases separating them. The CDR3 loop spans 16 amino acids. The CDR3 region is CASSYQTGLGTDTQYF. The CDR3 coding sequence is TGTGCCAGCAGTTACCAGACAGGCCTTGGCACAGATACGCAGTATTTT.

V is TRBV2 and J is TRBJ1-5; possible D gene TRBD1, 6 bases. Germline V gene sequence: CDR1 SNHLY, CDR2 FYNNEI. The CDR3 totals 16 residues. Deletions cut 8 bases from V and 0 bases from J, with 17 bases between. The DNA of the CDR3 is TGTGCCAGCCCCCGGGCGGGGGCAAATAGCAATCAGCCCCAGCATTTT. Residues: CASPRAGANSNQPQHF.

This clone is judged medium-sized (0.01 to 0.1%). V gene TRBV28 combines with J gene TRBJ2-7, with 11 bases fitting TRBD1. CDR1 and CDR2 from the germline V gene are MDHEN and SYDVKM. With V trimmed by 6 bases and J by 2 bases, 15 bases remained unmatched. This CDR3 has 18 residues. This CDR3 is CASSDPGQGVTNPYEQYF. The CDR3 DNA reads TGTGCCAGCAGCGACCCGGGACAGGGGGTGACAAACCCCTACGAGCAGTACTTC.

The chain has TRBV21-1 and TRBJ1-3; the D segment call TRBD1 is taken from the table without a DNA check. TRBV21-1 is a pseudogene. The length of the CDR3 is 15 residues. In DNA form, the CDR3 reads TGTGCCAGCAGCAAACAGGGGGCTGAAGGAAACACCATATATTTT. Translation: CASSKQGAEGNTIYF.

This chain connects TRBV28 to TRBJ1-2; D is unclear. From germline, CDR1 is MDHEN and CDR2 SYDVKM. V was cut by 6 bases and J by 4 bases, with 15 bases left in between. The CDR3 covers 14 residues. DNA for the CDR3: TGTGCCAGCAGGGTTCATAGAGCTTCCTATGGCTACACCTTC. It translates to CASRVHRASYGYTF.

The CDR3 DNA reads TGTGCCAGCAGCTTAGGCCTAGCGGGGATCCCCTACGAGCAGTACTTC. It translates to CASSLGLAGIPYEQYF. The chain combines TRBV7-2 with TRBJ2-7, with 9 nucleotides matching TRBD2. Looked up from germline, CDR1 is SGHTA and CDR2 is FQGNSA. This CDR3 is built from 16 residues. V shed 1 base, J shed 2 bases, and the junction held 6 bases outside the gene matches.

The genes are TRBV6-5 and TRBJ1-2; a possible D gene is TRBD1 (6 bases). The V end was cut by 5 bases, the J end by 0 bases, with 10 bases between. The CDR3 totals 14 residues. Germline V gives CDR1 MNHEY, CDR2 SVGAGI. The CDR3 nucleotides are TGTGCCAGCAGTCGGACAGACGCTAACTATGGCTACACCTTC. Amino acid sequence: CASSRTDANYGYTF.

The genes are TRBV7-7 and TRBJ2-5; 8 bases agree with TRBD1. Germline CDR1 reads SSHAT; CDR2 reads FNYEAQ (reference sequence). CDR3 size: 15 residues. V shed 3 bases, J shed 4 bases, and the junction held 7 bases outside the gene matches. The CDR3 DNA follows: TGTGCCAGCAGCTTTACGCAGGGGGCTTTAGAGACCCAGTACTTC. This translates into CASSFTQGALETQYF.

This clone was recorded once. CDR3 loop: CAISSGQGVTDTQYF. Written as DNA, the CDR3 is TGTGCCATCAGTTCTGGACAGGGGGTCACAGATACGCAGTATTTT. The J gene is TRBJ2-3, the V gene TRBV10-3; 10 positions match TRBD1. Losses at the gene ends were 5 bases for V and 2 bases for J; bases not matched to a gene: 4. This CDR3 has 15 amino acids. Germline-derived CDR1 and CDR2 are ENHRY and SYGVKD.

This chain links TRBV7-2 with TRBJ2-2; 8 bases agree with TRBD1. Germline CDR1 reads SGHTA; CDR2 reads FQGNSA. Trimming took 5 bases from V and 3 from J; bases not matched to a gene: 5. CDR3 length: 15 amino acids. In nucleotides, the CDR3 is TGTGCCAGCAGCCCGGGACAGGCACACACCGGGGAGCTGTTTTTT. This translates into CASSPGQAHTGELFF.

The J gene is TRBJ2-1, the V gene TRBV4-1; 8 bases line up with TRBD2. The germline gives CDR1 MGHRA, CDR2 YSYEKL. The junction had 13 bases not matched to a gene; V was cut back by 2 bases and J by 7 bases. The CDR3 runs 17 residues. This CDR3 is CASSQSQVAGGQNEQFF. DNA for the CDR3: TGCGCCAGCAGCCAATCCCAGGTTGCGGGGGGCCAGAATGAGCAGTTCTTC.

The chain carries TRBV7-9 and TRBJ2-1; D might be TRBD2 (7 bases). The CDR3 spans 16 residues. Germline V lookup: CDR1 SEHNR, CDR2 FQNEAQ (reference sequence). V was cut by 5 bases and J by 2 bases, with 16 bases left in between. The DNA for the CDR3 is TGTGCCAGCAGCCACGATAGGGGGGGACCCTACAATGAGCAGTTCTTC. It codes for CASSHDRGGPYNEQFF.

To note about this clone: Other DNA sequences in the same sample also yield this CDR3. V and J are TRBV5-1 and TRBJ2-1, with 9 positions matching TRBD2. With V trimmed by 4 bases and J by 3 bases, 8 bases remained unmatched. Germline assignment: CDR1 SGHRS and CDR2 YFSETQ. The CDR3 runs to 16 residues. The CDR3 DNA sequence: TGCGCCAGCAGCGCCCGACTAGCGGAATACTACAATGAGCAGTTCTTC. This codes for CASSARLAEYYNEQFF. The entire variable domain, with the rest obtained from reference TRBV5-1 and TRBJ2-1, is as follows: KAGVTQTPRYLIKTRGQQVTLSCSPISGHRSVSWYQQTPGQGLQFLFEYFSETQRNKGNFPGRFSGRQFSNSRSEMNVSTLELGDSALYLCASSARLAEYYNEQFFGPGTRLTVL.

This clone was observed a few times. The rearrangement joins TRBV4-2 to TRBJ2-3, with 10 bases fitting TRBD2. The germline V gene encodes CDR1 LGHNA and CDR2 YNFKEQ. The V gene end was trimmed by 0 bases and the J gene end by 6 bases; junction bases not matched to a gene: 9. CDR3 length equals 17 residues. Here the CDR3 DNA reads TGTGCCAGCAGCCAAGATCCGAGCGGGGGGGCAGGGGATACGCAGTATTTT. Its translation is CASSQDPSGGAGDTQYF.

V gene TRBV5-5 combines with J gene TRBJ2-5; perhaps TRBD1 as D (6 bases). The CDR3 totals 13 residues. CDR1 SGHKS and CDR2 YYEKEE come from the germline V gene (reference sequence). V was clipped by 4 bases and J by 10 bases, with 17 bases between them. The CDR3 region is CASSRGTMGDQYF. In DNA, the CDR3 is TGTGCCAGCAGCCGAGGGACAATGGGGGACCAGTACTTC.

The chain employs TRBV18 and TRBJ1-5; D gene uncertain. Trimming pared 4 bases from V and 4 bases from J, leaving 5 bases between. The length of the CDR3 is 12 residues. Germline loops: CDR1 KGHSH, CDR2 LQKENI. The CDR3 DNA reads TGTGCCAGCTCACGCCGGAATCAGCCCCAGCATTTT. Translated: CASSRRNQPQHF.